The 20 T cell receptor beta chains below were found in one sample sequenced in a study of T cells after yellow fever vaccination. MiXCR, run by TCRdb on the 5' RACE reads, gives a single entry per CDR3 protein. The data show approximately 260,000 distinct CDR3 sequences, about an eighth seen once. Source: CD4+ T cells sorted from PBMCs, taken 45 days after the yellow fever booster vaccination. The source of these receptors is a man aged 25 to 45 who received the YFV17D yellow fever vaccine.

This clonotype was counted many times. V usage is TRBV20-1 and J usage is TRBJ2-3; D gene uncertain. Germline V CDR1 and CDR2: DFQATT, SNEGSKA (reference sequence). CDR3 size: 14 residues. V was clipped by 0 bases and J by 4 bases, with 11 bases between them. CDR3 bases: TGCAGTGCTAGAGATATCATTAATTCAGATACGCAGTATTTT. Its protein product is CSARDIINSDTQYF.

The chain joins TRBV29-1 to TRBJ2-7; 9 positions match TRBD1. With V trimmed by 7 bases and J by 4 bases, 8 bases remained unmatched. Germline CDR1 is SQVTM and CDR2 is ANQGSEA. This CDR3 region has 13 residues. This chain's CDR3 is CSAGRDRVYEQYF. The CDR3 DNA is TGCAGCGCCGGCCGGGACAGGGTATACGAGCAGTACTTC.

Concerning this clonotype itself: A read error may produce the germline difference seen at one junction end. The chain is built from TRBV4-3 and TRBJ2-1; 7 bases line up with TRBD2. Germline V gene sequence: CDR1 LGHNA, CDR2 YSLEER. The CDR3 covers 16 residues. In nucleotides, the CDR3 is TGCGCCAGCAGCCAAGACCGCGGGAGCTCCTACAATGAGCGGTTCTTC. This gives the protein CASSQDRGSSYNERFF.

This clonotype came up a few times. The rearrangement links TRBV20-1 to TRBJ2-1, with a weak D call TRBD1 (6 bases). Germline CDR1 DFQATT, CDR2 SNEGSKA (reference sequence). V lost 4 bases and J 8 bases, leaving 12 bases between the germline ends. The CDR3 consists of 12 residues. CDR3 DNA: TGCAGTGCTAAAACAGCAGGGGATGAGCAGTTCTTC. This sequence encodes CSAKTAGDEQFF.

This clonotype was observed a handful of times. This chain joins TRBV5-1 and TRBJ2-7; D unresolved. The V end was cut by 0 bases, the J end by 0 bases, with 16 bases between. Per the germline V gene, CDR1 is SGHRS and CDR2 is YFSETQ. CDR3 length equals 17 residues. The CDR3 loop is CASSLVGSRSSSYEQYF. For the CDR3, the DNA is TGCGCCAGCAGCTTGGTTGGCTCTAGGTCGTCCTCCTACGAGCAGTACTTC. The full variable domain, completed using reference TRBV5-1 and TRBJ2-7, is KAGVTQTPRYLIKTRGQQVTLSCSPISGHRSVSWYQQTPGQGLQFLFEYFSETQRNKGNFPGRFSGRQFSNSRSEMNVSTLELGDSALYLCASSLVGSRSSSYEQYFGPGTRLTVT.

This clonotype was found a few times. The V call is TRBV4-2, the J call TRBJ2-3; the D gene is possibly TRBD2 (7 bases). The germline CDR1 and CDR2 sequences are LGHNA and YNFKEQ. The V end lost 4 bases, the J end lost 7 bases, and 21 bases lay between the germline ends. The CDR3 runs 16 residues. In DNA form, the CDR3 reads TGTGCCAGCAGCCCCCTGAGTGCGGGGGCAACCTATACGCAGTATTTT. Protein product: CASSPLSAGATYTQYF.

This clonotype was counted between two and nine times. The chain carries TRBV29-1 and TRBJ2-5; D remains ambiguous. Germline assignment: CDR1 SQVTM and CDR2 ANQGSEA. Trimming left V 4 bases short and J 0 bases short, with 3 bases between. This CDR3 is built from 11 residues. The CDR3 DNA reads TGCAGCGTTGGGCACCAAGAGACCCAGTACTTC. It is translated as CSVGHQETQYF.

The J gene is TRBJ1-6, the V gene TRBV10-3; D gene ambiguous. The V end lost 4 bases, the J end lost 5 bases, and 9 bases lay between the germline ends. CDR1 and CDR2 (germline): ENHRY, SYGVKD. The CDR3 sequence is 14 residues long. CDR3 in amino acids: CAISAAVNNSPLHF. The CDR3 bases are TGTGCCATCAGTGCGGCGGTCAATAATTCACCCCTCCACTTT.

The chain combines TRBV6-2 or TRBV6-3 with TRBJ2-3; no reliable D call. This CDR3 comprises 11 residues. V was cut by 6 bases and J by 9 bases, with 10 bases left in between. Germline V gene sequence: CDR1 MNHEY, CDR2 SVGEGT. In DNA form, the CDR3 reads TGTGCCAGCAGGTCATCGTACACGCAGTATTTT. Translating gives CASRSSYTQYF.

As concerns this clonotype: A read error may produce the germline difference seen at one junction end. This sequence joins TRBV4-3 and TRBJ2-1, with D possibly TRBD1 on 5 matching bases. Germline CDR1 and CDR2: LGHNA and YSLEER. This CDR3 has 16 residues. The CDR3: CASSQDIRPRENEEFF. The CDR3 DNA is TGCGCCAGCAGCCAAGATATCAGACCCAGGGAAAATGAGGAGTTCTTC.

This clonotype was seen a handful of times. CDR3 in amino acids: CASSQGTGLLNTEAFF. CDR3 nucleotides: TGTGCCAGCAGCCAAGGAACCGGACTCTTGAACACTGAAGCTTTCTTT. The V and J genes are TRBV3-1 and TRBJ1-1, with D hard to call. The germline V and J ends were trimmed by 1 base and 0 bases, with 12 bases remaining between them. CDR3 length equals 16 residues. CDR1 is LGHDT, CDR2 YNNKEL, per germline (reference sequence).

This clonotype was recorded a few times. V gene TRBV5-1 combines with J gene TRBJ2-4; 9 nucleotides line up with TRBD1. CDR1 and CDR2 (germline): SGHRS, YFSETQ. V gave up 3 bases and J gave up 7 bases; unmatched junction bases: 8. CDR3 length: 15 residues. DNA for the CDR3: TGCGCCAGCAGCTCATCAACAGGGGGCGGGAACATTCAGTACTTC. Translation: CASSSSTGGGNIQYF. The full variable domain, in which reference TRBV5-1 and TRBJ2-4 provide the parts outside the CDR3, is KAGVTQTPRYLIKTRGQQVTLSCSPISGHRSVSWYQQTPGQGLQFLFEYFSETQRNKGNFPGRFSGRQFSNSRSEMNVSTLELGDSALYLCASSSSTGGGNIQYFGAGTRLSVL.

The genes are TRBV20-1 and TRBJ2-3, with 7 bases matching TRBD2. Germline CDR1 reads DFQATT; CDR2 reads SNEGSKA (reference sequence). J gave up 1 base and V 5 bases, and 12 bases lay outside the gene matches. The CDR3 consists of 16 residues. CDR3 amino acids: CSAPAGGTIRTDTQYF. The DNA of the CDR3 is TGCAGTGCTCCCGCTGGGGGGACTATACGCACAGATACGCAGTATTTT.

V gene TRBV9 combines with J gene TRBJ2-2; D possibly corresponds to TRBD2 (6 bases). The length of the CDR3 is 16 residues. Trimming took off 0 bases at V and 1 base at J, with 10 bases between the two ends. Looked up from germline, CDR1 is SGDLS and CDR2 is YYNGEE. The CDR3 spells CASSVGLALNTGELFF. In DNA form, the CDR3 reads TGTGCCAGCAGCGTAGGGCTAGCGCTGAACACCGGGGAGCTGTTTTTT.

Points on this clonotype: A read error is possible here, since a much larger clone lies one base away. The chain uses TRBV12-3 or TRBV12-4 and TRBJ1-2; 7 bases agree with TRBD1. V was clipped by 3 bases and J by 8 bases; unmatched bases: 15. This CDR3 has 16 amino acids. CDR3 nucleotides: TGTGCCAGCAGTTTGGGACCACCCACAGGGGAAAGGGGCTACACCTTC. Translating it yields CASSLGPPTGERGYTF.

This clonotype was detected ten times or more. The CDR3 DNA follows: TGTGCCAGCAGCTTAGTGGCAGGGGATGGGGCAGATACGCAGTATTTT. Translation: CASSLVAGDGADTQYF. The chain uses TRBV11-2 and TRBJ2-3; tentative D call: TRBD1 (6 bases). Germline V gene data show CDR1 as SGHAT and CDR2 as FQNNGV. Trimming stripped 1 base from V and 4 bases from J, with 15 bases between. CDR3 length equals 16 residues.

The chain recombines TRBV5-4 with TRBJ2-6; TRBD2 is a possible D gene (6 bases). V lost 2 bases and J 2 bases, leaving 8 bases between the germline ends. The CDR3 extends over 15 amino acids. Germline V gene sequence: CDR1 SGHNT, CDR2 YYREEE (reference sequence). The CDR3 region is CASSFGGPGANVLTF. The CDR3 DNA sequence: TGTGCCAGCAGCTTCGGGGGTCCTGGGGCCAACGTCCTGACTTTC.

The chain is built from TRBV12-3 or TRBV12-4 and TRBJ2-1, with 7 bases matching TRBD2. Trimming cost V 10 bases and J 8 bases; bases outside gene matches: 20. The CDR3 runs to 16 residues. CDR3 nucleotide sequence: TGTGCCACCCATACCGCCGGAGCGGGGTATGATGATGAGCAGTTCTTC. Protein product: CATHTAGAGYDDEQFF.

CDR3 sequence: CSADATDTQYF. The CDR3 nucleotides read TGCAGCGCGGACGCCACAGATACGCAGTATTTT. The rearrangement uses TRBV29-1 and TRBJ2-3, with D unclear. The CDR3 is 11 amino acids. The ends were cut back, 7 bases at V and 2 bases at J, with 7 bases in the middle. CDR1 is SQVTM and CDR2 is ANQGSEA in the germline V gene.

The chain recombines TRBV20-1 with TRBJ2-3, with D possibly TRBD1 on 6 matching bases. Trimming cost V 6 bases and J 3 bases, with 16 bases left between them. Germline V gene data show CDR1 as DFQATT and CDR2 as SNEGSKA (reference sequence). This CDR3 spans 14 amino acids. CDR3 region: CSAPDRRQTDTQYF. The CDR3 coding sequence is TGCAGTGCGCCCGACAGGAGGCAGACAGATACGCAGTATTTT.